The T cell receptor beta chain under discussion was sequenced for a study of T cell responses to AZD1222 COVID-19 vaccine. General observations from the study: The breadth and depth of Spike-specific TCRs increased once two AZD1222 doses had been given. Donors in the cohort were predominantly white British and more often female, and clonal diversity was possibly underestimated.

Details on this clone: The antigen is not known.

Per germline, CDR1 SQVTM and CDR2 ANQGSEA. Trimming removed 2 bases from V and 2 bases from J, with 14 bases in between. This CDR3 is 15 amino acids long. This table comes from immunoSEQ multiplex PCR, and its TCRdb copy is limited to in-frame clones, with some not included. The sample carries around 84,000 clones, 87% recorded once. This sample comprised peripheral blood, obtained on day 0 of AZD1222 vaccination. The TCR sequence derives from an adult in good health. The rearrangement links TRBV29-1 to TRBJ2-3; possibly TRBD2 for D (6 bases). CDR3 in DNA: TGCAGCGTTGAATTCGGAACGGGAGCCACAGATACGCAGTATTTT. This sequence encodes CSVEFGTGATDTQYF.